This T cell receptor (beta chain) was observed in a study of cytomegalovirus exposure and HLA in healthy donors. Whole-study findings and limits: Previous analysis showed most TCR beta V segments were productive about 90% or about 30% of the time. The study recorded 164 TCR beta chains that were cytomegalovirus-associated.

A remark on this clone: Its target is unknown.

Primers: 60 Vbeta forward and 13 Jbeta reverse. Some clones are missing from TCRdb's copy, which holds only in-frame ones; the method was immunoSEQ multiplex PCR. The sample lists about 57,000 clones, roughly 72% seen once, with about 9.1% in the top ten. The germline V gene encodes CDR1 SGHTA and CDR2 FQGNSA. With 3 bases removed from V and 7 bases from J, the gap between germline ends came to 13 bases. The CDR3 has 14 amino acids. The V call is TRBV7-2, the J call TRBJ1-5; D not certain. The TCR originated in a woman between 50 and 59 years old in good health and CMV-seronegative. The sequencing input was PBMCs. As DNA, the CDR3 is TGTGCCAGCAGCTTGGTGAGTCTTCAACAGCCCCAGCATTTT. It is translated as CASSLVSLQQPQHF.